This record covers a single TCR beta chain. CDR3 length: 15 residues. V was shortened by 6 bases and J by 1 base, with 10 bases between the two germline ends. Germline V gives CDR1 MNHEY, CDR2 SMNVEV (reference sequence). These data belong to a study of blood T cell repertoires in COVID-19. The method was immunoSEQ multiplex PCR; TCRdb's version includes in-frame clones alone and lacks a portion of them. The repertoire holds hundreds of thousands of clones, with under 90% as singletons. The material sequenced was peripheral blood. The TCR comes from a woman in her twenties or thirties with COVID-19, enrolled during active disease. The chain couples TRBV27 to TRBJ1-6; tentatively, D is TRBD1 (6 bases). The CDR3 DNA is TGTGCCAGCAGGAGACAGGTTTCCTATAATTCACCCCTCCACTTT. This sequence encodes CASRRQVSYNSPLHF.